Presented here are 18 T cell receptor beta chains from one specimen sequenced in a study of breast tumors, draining lymph nodes, adjacent tissues. MiXCR was run by TCRdb on the multiplex PCR reads, yielding one entry per CDR3 protein. Found here are approximately 11,000 distinct CDR3 sequences, 53% of them singletons; the top ten hold less than 40%. Sequencing was performed on breast tumor tissue. The receptors come from a female donor with breast cancer. Some clones in this sample may be carry-over from other donors' samples.

The rearrangement links TRBV7-3 to TRBJ2-3; D gene unclear. Germline V CDR1 and CDR2: SGHTA, FQGTGA. V was pared by 4 bases and J by 4 bases, with 12 bases between. This CDR3 region has 14 residues. The CDR3 loop reads CASSSSSGADTQYF. CDR3 sequence (DNA): TGTGCCAGCAGCTCCTCCTCAGGTGCAGATACGCAGTATTTT.

The chain carries TRBV3-1 and TRBJ2-3; perhaps TRBD1 as D (5 bases). The germline V gene encodes CDR1 LGHDT and CDR2 YNNKEL (reference sequence). V lost 1 base to trimming and J lost 4 bases, with 9 bases between them. This CDR3 comprises 14 residues. The CDR3 protein is CASSQARGADTQYF. The CDR3 DNA reads TGTGCCAGCAGCCAAGCAAGGGGCGCAGATACGCAGTATTTT.

The V call is TRBV5-8, the J call TRBJ2-7; the D is unclear. The V gene lost 3 bases and the J gene lost 1 base, with 2 bases spanning the gap. This CDR3 contains 11 residues. Germline lookup yields CDR1 SGHTS and CDR2 YDEGEE. The CDR3 is CASSSSYEQYF. For the CDR3, the DNA is TGTGCCAGCAGCTCATCCTACGAGCAGTACTTC.

This chain links TRBV6-2 or TRBV6-3 with TRBJ2-1; 10 bases align to TRBD1. The junction had 9 bases not matched to a gene; V was cut back by 6 bases and J by 10 bases. Germline CDR1 and CDR2: MNHEY and SVGEGT. This CDR3 region has 14 residues. CDR3 in DNA: TGTGCCAGCAGATCCGGGACAGGGGACAGGGAGCAGTTCTTC. Its translation: CASRSGTGDREQFF.

About this clonotype: The junction does not match germline at one end; this may be a read error. The chain carries TRBV2 and TRBJ1-5; 8 nucleotides align to TRBD1. Germline CDR1 SNHLY, CDR2 FYNNEI. The CDR3 is made up of 15 amino acids. The CDR3 DNA reads TGTGCCTGCAGTTCACCCGGGACAGGCGATCAGCCCCAGCACTTT. It specifies CACSSPGTGDQPQHF.

The chain employs TRBV20-1 and TRBJ1-2; 7 bases align to TRBD1. CDR3 length equals 14 residues. The germline V gene encodes CDR1 DFQATT and CDR2 SNEGSKA (reference sequence). V lost 0 bases, J lost 2 bases, and 3 bases stayed unmatched. CDR3 bases: TGCAGTGCTAGAGATCAGGGGGGGAACTATGGCTACACCTTC. As protein: CSARDQGGNYGYTF.

This clonotype came up a few times. The chain employs TRBV6-5 and TRBJ2-1; the D gene is possibly TRBD2 (7 bases). The CDR3 is 14 residues long. The V end lost 6 bases, the J end lost 4 bases, and 13 bases lay between the germline ends. Germline V CDR1 and CDR2: MNHEY, SVGAGI. CDR3 DNA: TGTGCCAGCAGACGCGGGGGCCCTTACAATGAGCAGTTCTTC. Encoded protein: CASRRGGPYNEQFF.

The chain joins TRBV5-1 to TRBJ1-6; D uncertain. Trimming stripped 2 bases from V and 5 bases from J, with 14 bases between. CDR3 length: 16 amino acids. Germline CDR1 and CDR2: SGHRS and YFSETQ. The CDR3 loop is CASSLVARPNNSPLHF. CDR3 nucleotides: TGCGCCAGCAGCTTAGTGGCTCGCCCCAATAATTCACCCCTCCACTTT.

This sequence joins TRBV4-3 and TRBJ2-7, with TRBD1 matching 10 bases. The CDR3 length is 16 residues. J gave up 3 bases and V 0 bases, and 5 bases lay outside the gene matches. Germline lookup yields CDR1 LGHNA and CDR2 YSLEER. CDR3 protein: CASSQEGTGVSYEQYV. The CDR3 bases are TGCGCCAGCAGCCAAGAAGGGACAGGGGTAAGCTACGAGCAGTACGTC.

This clonotype was observed once. The gene calls are TRBV20-1 and TRBJ1-3, with D tentatively TRBD1 (6 bases). Trimming removed 4 bases from V and 0 bases from J, with 13 bases in between. Looked up from germline, CDR1 is DFQATT and CDR2 is SNEGSKA (reference sequence). The CDR3 loop spans 15 amino acids. In DNA form, the CDR3 reads TGCAGTGCTAAAGACAGGTTAAACTCTGGAAACACCATATATTTT. Translating it yields CSAKDRLNSGNTIYF.

The V and J genes are TRBV20-1 and TRBJ2-7, with 9 bases that match TRBD1. V dropped 0 bases and J dropped 6; count of bases not matched to a gene: 6. Germline lookup yields CDR1 DFQATT and CDR2 SNEGSKA (reference sequence). CDR3 length equals 14 residues. The CDR3 DNA reads as TGCAGTGCTAGAGATGGGGACAGGGTAGGCGAGCAGTACTTC. Its protein is CSARDGDRVGEQYF.

The table lists this clonotype with a few counts. This chain joins TRBV24-1 and TRBJ1-6; 8 bases fit TRBD1. Per the germline V gene, CDR1 is KGHDR and CDR2 is SFDVKD. J was trimmed by 9 bases and V by 3 bases; bases with no gene match: 3. This CDR3 has 14 residues. The CDR3, as DNA: TGTGCCACCAGTGATACCGGGACAGGTTCACCCCTCCACTTT. It codes for CATSDTGTGSPLHF.

This clonotype was recorded a few times. V usage is TRBV12-3 or TRBV12-4 and J usage is TRBJ2-3; 9 nucleotides match TRBD2. The CDR3 is made up of 16 amino acids. V lost 3 bases, J lost 3 bases, and 7 bases stayed unmatched. The DNA for the CDR3 is TGTGCCAGCAGTTTGCTTGGCGGGGGGGCGACAGATACGCAGTATTTT. This translates into CASSLLGGGATDTQYF.

The chain links TRBV12-3 or TRBV12-4 to TRBJ1-2, with D possibly being TRBD1 (5 bases). Trimming removed 5 bases from V and 4 bases from J, with 14 bases in between. The CDR3 runs 14 residues. The CDR3 here is CASSNQGFIYGYTF. The CDR3, as DNA: TGTGCCAGCAGTAACCAGGGTTTCATCTATGGCTACACCTTC.

The table lists this clonotype with many counts. This may be a read error: a much more frequent sequence differs by one nucleotide. This chain uses TRBV6-6 with TRBJ1-2; TRBD1 aligns across 8 bases. Per the germline V gene, CDR1 is MNHNY and CDR2 is SVGAGI (reference sequence). CDR3 length: 11 amino acids. CDR3 DNA: TGTGCCAGCAGTCGGCAGGGGGCTTTCGCCTTC. Its protein is CASSRQGAFAF.

Many counts were recorded for this clonotype. V usage is TRBV29-1 and J usage is TRBJ1-4, with D unclear. Germline CDR1 reads SQVTM; CDR2 reads ANQGSEA. V was pared by 0 bases and J by 3 bases, with 17 bases between. The CDR3 has 17 residues. This CDR3 is CSVEERLRPGANEKLFF. CDR3 bases: TGCAGCGTTGAAGAAAGGTTACGTCCTGGGGCTAATGAAAAACTGTTTTTT.

The chain uses TRBV7-8 and TRBJ2-7; possible D gene TRBD1, 5 bases. The germline V and J ends were trimmed by 1 base and 0 bases, with 10 bases remaining between them. Germline CDR1 and CDR2: SGHVS and FQNEAQ. The CDR3 totals 15 residues. The CDR3 here is CASSLVQGPSYEQYF. CDR3 DNA: TGTGCCAGCAGCTTAGTGCAGGGCCCCTCCTACGAGCAGTACTTC.

Remarks on this clonotype: The junction and the germline gene differ at one end; a read error may be behind it. This chain connects TRBV6-2 or TRBV6-3 to TRBJ1-4, with D perhaps TRBD1 (5 bases). Germline loops: CDR1 MNHEY, CDR2 SVGEGT. The CDR3 extends over 11 amino acids. The CDR3 loop reads CASSSAGRLNF. CDR3 nucleotide sequence: TGTGCCAGCAGTTCGGCGGGACGTTTGAATTTT.